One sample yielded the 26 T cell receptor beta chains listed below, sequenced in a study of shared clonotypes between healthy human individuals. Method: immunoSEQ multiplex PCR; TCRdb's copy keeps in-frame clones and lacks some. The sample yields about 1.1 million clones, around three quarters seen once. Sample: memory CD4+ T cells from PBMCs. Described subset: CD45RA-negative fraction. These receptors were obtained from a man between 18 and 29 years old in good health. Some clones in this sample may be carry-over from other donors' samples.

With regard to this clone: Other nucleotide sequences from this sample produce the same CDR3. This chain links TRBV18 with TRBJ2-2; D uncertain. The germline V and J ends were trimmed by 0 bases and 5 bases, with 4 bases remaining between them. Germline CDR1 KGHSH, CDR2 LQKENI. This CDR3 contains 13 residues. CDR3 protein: CASSPPGTGELFF. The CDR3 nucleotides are TGTGCCAGCTCACCACCAGGGACCGGGGAGCTGTTTTTT.

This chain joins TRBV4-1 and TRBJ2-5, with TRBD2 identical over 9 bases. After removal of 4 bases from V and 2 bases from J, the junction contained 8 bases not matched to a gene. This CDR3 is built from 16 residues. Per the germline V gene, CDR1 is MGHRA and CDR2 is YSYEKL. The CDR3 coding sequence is TGCGCCAGCAGCCCCGGGCTAGCGGGAAATCAAGAGACCCAGTACTTC. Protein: CASSPGLAGNQETQYF.

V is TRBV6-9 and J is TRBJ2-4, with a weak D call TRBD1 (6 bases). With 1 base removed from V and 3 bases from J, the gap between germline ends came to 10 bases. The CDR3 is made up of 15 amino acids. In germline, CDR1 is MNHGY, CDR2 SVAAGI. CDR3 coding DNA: TGTGCCAGCAGTTATTACAGGGACGTCAAAAACATTCAGTACTTC. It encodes CASSYYRDVKNIQYF.

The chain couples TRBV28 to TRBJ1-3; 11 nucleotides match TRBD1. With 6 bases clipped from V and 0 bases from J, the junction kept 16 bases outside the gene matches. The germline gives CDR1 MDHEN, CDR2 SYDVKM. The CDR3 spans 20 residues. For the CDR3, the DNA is TGTGCCAGCAGGTTGCCACCGGGACAGGGGGGTACAAGCTCTGGAAACACCATATATTTT. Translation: CASRLPPGQGGTSSGNTIYF.

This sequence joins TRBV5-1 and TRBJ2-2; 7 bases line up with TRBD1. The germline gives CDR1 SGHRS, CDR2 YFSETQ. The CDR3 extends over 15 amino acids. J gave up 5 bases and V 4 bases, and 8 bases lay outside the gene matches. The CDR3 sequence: CASSTTDRETGELFF. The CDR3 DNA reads TGCGCCAGCAGCACTACAGACAGGGAGACCGGGGAGCTGTTTTTT.

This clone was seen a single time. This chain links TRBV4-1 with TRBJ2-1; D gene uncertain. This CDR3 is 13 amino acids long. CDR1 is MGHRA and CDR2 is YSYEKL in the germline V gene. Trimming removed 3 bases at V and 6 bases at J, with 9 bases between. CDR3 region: CASSHNPRNEQFF. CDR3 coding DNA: TGCGCCAGCAGCCACAACCCCCGCAATGAGCAGTTCTTC.

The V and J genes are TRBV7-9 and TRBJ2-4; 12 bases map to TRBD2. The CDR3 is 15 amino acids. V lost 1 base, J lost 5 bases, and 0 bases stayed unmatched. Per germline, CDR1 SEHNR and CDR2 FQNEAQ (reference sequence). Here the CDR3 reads CASSLGLAGENIQYF. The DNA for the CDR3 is TGTGCCAGCAGCTTAGGACTAGCGGGAGAAAACATTCAGTACTTC.

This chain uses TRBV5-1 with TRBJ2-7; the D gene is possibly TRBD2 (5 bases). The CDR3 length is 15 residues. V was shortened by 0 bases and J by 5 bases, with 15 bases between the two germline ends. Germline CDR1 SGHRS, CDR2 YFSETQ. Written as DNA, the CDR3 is TGCGCCAGCAGCTTGGGGACGTTAACCGGGAACGAGCAGTACTTC. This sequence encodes CASSLGTLTGNEQYF.

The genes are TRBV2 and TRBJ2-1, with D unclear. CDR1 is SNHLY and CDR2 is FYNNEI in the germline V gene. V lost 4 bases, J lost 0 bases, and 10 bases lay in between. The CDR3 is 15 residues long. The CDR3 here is CASSAAESSYNEQFF. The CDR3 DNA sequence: TGTGCCAGCAGTGCGGCCGAGAGCTCCTACAATGAGCAGTTCTTC.

The CDR3 sequence is CASSEVYQETQYF. CDR3 nucleotide sequence: TGTGCCAGCAGTGAAGTGTACCAAGAGACCCAGTACTTC. The chain is built from TRBV25-1 and TRBJ2-5; D not resolved. The ends were cut back, 2 bases at V and 0 bases at J, with 4 bases in the middle. The length of the CDR3 is 13 residues. Per germline, CDR1 MGHDK and CDR2 SYGVNS.

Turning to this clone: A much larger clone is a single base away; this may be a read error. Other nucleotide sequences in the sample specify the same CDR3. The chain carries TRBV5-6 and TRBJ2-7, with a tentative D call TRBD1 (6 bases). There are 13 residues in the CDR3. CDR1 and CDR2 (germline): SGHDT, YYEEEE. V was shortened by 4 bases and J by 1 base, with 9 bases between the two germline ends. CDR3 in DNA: TGTGCCAGCAGCCTGGACAGATCCTACGAGCAGTACTTC. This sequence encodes CASSLDRSYEQYF. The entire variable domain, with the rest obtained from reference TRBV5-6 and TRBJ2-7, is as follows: DAGVTQSPTHLIKTRGQQVTLRCSPKSGHDTVSWYQQALGQGPQFIFQYYEEEERQRGNFPDRFSGHQFPNYSSELNVNALLLGDSALYLCASSLDRSYEQYFGPGTRLTVT.

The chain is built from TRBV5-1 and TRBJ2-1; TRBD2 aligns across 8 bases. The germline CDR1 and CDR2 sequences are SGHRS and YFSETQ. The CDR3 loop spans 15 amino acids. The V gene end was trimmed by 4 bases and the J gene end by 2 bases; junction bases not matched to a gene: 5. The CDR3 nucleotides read TGCGCCAGCAGCGCCAGCGGGAGCCCCTACAATGAGCAGTTCTTC. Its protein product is CASSASGSPYNEQFF.

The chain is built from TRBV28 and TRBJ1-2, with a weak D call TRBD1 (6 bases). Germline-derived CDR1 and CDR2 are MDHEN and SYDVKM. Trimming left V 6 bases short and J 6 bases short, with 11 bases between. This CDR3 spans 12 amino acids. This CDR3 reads CASRAGVDGYTF. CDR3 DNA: TGTGCCAGCAGGGCAGGGGTGGATGGCTACACCTTC.

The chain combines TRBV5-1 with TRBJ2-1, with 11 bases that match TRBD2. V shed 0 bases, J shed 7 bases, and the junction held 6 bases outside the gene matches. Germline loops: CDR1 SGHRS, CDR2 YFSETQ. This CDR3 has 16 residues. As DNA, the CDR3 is TGCGCCAGCAGCTTGGCCGCGGCTAGCGGGAGGAATGAGCAGTTCTTC. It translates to CASSLAAASGRNEQFF.

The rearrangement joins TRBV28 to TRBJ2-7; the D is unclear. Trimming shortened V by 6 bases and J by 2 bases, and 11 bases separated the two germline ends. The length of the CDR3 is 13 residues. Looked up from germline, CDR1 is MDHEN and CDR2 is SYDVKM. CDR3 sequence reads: CASRPRWAYEQYF. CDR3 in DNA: TGTGCCAGCAGGCCCAGGTGGGCCTACGAGCAGTACTTC.

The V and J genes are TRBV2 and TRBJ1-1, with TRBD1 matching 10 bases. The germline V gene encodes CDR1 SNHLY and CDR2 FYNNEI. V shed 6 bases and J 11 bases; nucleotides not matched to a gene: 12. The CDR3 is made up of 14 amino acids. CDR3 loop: CASRPPRQGARAFF. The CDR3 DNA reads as TGTGCCAGCAGACCCCCGAGACAGGGGGCGAGGGCTTTCTTT.

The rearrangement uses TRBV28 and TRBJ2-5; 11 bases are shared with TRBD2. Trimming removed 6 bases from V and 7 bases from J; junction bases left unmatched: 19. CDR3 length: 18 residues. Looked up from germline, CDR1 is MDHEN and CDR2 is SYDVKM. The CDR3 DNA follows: TGTGCCAGCAGCCCACTCCCCTATAGCGGGAGGGCCGTAGGGACCCAGTACTTC. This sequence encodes CASSPLPYSGRAVGTQYF. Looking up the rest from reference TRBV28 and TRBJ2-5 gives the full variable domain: DVKVTQSSRYLVKRTGEKVFLECVQDMDHENMFWYRQDPGLGLRLIYFSYDVKMKEKGDIPEGYSVSREKKERFSLILESASTNQTSMYLCASSPLPYSGRAVGTQYFGPGTRLLVL.

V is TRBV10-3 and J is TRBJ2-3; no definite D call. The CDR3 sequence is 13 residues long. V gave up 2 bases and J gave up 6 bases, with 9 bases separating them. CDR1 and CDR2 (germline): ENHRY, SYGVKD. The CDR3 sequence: CAISERSLDTQYF. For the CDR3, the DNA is TGTGCCATCAGTGAGAGAAGTTTGGATACGCAGTATTTT.

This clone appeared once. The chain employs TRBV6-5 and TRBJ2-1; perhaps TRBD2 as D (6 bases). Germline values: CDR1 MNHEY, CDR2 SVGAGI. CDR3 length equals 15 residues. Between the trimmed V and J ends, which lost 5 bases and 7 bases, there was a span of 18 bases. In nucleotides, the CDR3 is TGTGCCAGCAGTCCCCCGCTAGCGACGGGGAATGAGCAGTTCTTC. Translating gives CASSPPLATGNEQFF.

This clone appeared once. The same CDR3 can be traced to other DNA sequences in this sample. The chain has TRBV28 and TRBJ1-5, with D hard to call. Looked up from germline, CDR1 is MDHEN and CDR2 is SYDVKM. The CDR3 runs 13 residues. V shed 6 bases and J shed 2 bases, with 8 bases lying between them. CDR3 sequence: CASSRQGNQPQHF. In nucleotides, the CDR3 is TGTGCCAGCAGCCGGCAGGGCAATCAGCCCCAGCATTTT.

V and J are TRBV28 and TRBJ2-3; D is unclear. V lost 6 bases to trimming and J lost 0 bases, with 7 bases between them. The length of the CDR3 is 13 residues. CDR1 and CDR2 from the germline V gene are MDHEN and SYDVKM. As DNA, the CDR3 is TGTGCCAGCAGAAAACCTAGCACAGATACGCAGTATTTT. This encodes CASRKPSTDTQYF.

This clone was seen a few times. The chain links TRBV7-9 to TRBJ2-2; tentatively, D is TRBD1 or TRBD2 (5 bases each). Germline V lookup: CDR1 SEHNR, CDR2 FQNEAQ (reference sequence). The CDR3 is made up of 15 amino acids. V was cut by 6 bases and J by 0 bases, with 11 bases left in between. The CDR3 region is CASRPGATNTGELFF. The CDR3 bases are TGTGCCAGCAGGCCCGGGGCCACGAACACCGGGGAGCTGTTTTTT.

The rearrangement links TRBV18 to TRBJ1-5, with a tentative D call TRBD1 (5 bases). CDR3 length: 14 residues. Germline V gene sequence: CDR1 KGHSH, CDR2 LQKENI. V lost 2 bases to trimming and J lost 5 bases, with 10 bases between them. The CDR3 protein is CASSPGTRDQPQHF. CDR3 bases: TGTGCCAGCTCACCAGGGACGCGCGATCAGCCCCAGCATTTT.

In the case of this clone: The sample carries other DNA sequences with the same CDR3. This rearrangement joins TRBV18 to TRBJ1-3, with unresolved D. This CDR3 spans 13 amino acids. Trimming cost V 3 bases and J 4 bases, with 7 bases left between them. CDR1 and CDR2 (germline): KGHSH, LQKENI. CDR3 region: CASSPDSGNTIYF. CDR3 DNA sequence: TGTGCCAGCTCACCCGATTCCGGAAACACCATATATTTT.

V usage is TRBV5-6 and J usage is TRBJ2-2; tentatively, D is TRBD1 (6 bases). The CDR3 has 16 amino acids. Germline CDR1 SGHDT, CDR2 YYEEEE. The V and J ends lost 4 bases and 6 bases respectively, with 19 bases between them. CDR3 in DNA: TGTGCCAGCAGCGAGACAGGCTCGGCAAACGCCGGGGAGCTGTTTTTT. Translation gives CASSETGSANAGELFF.

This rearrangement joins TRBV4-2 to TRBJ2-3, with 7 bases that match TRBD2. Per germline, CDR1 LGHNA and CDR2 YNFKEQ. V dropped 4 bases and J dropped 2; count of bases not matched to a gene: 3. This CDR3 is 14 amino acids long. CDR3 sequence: CASSLSGATDTQYF. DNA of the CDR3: TGTGCCAGCAGCCTCAGCGGGGCCACAGATACGCAGTATTTT.